These 27 T cell receptor beta chains came from one sample sequenced in a study of beta chain features in type 1 diabetes. What was sequenced were expressed TCRB transcripts, since all of the isolated RNA had been reverse transcribed. The assay was immunoSEQ multiplex PCR, and TCRdb's table has in-frame clones only and misses some. This sample has fewer than 200,000 clones, with around 8% found just once. Sequencing was carried out using central memory CD4+ T cells from blood. Source of these receptors: a man younger than 35 in good health.

This clone turned up a few times. The chain links TRBV27 to TRBJ2-1, with 12 bases lining up with TRBD2. Germline values: CDR1 MNHEY, CDR2 SMNVEV (reference sequence). The CDR3 spans 17 residues. V was clipped by 8 bases and J by 0 bases; unmatched bases: 8. In nucleotides, the CDR3 is TGTGCCAGCGCCCAGAGGACTAGCGGGATCTCCTACAATGAGCAGTTCTTC. Amino acids: CASAQRTSGISYNEQFF.

This clone appeared many times. The rearrangement uses TRBV6-5 and TRBJ2-5; weak D call: TRBD1 (6 bases). The CDR3 is 15 amino acids. CDR1 and CDR2 from the germline V gene are MNHEY and SVGAGI. The V gene lost 2 bases and the J gene lost 5 bases, with 15 bases spanning the gap. The CDR3 nucleotides read TGTGCCAGCAGTTACATGGCAGGGGTAGGGGAGACCCAGTACTTC. Protein: CASSYMAGVGETQYF.

This clone was observed at least ten times. V gene TRBV7-2 combines with J gene TRBJ2-4; the match to TRBD2 covers 15 bases. The ends lost 4 bases at V and 9 bases at J; junction bases unmatched: 7. This CDR3 comprises 16 residues. Looked up from germline, CDR1 is SGHTA and CDR2 is FQGNSA. The CDR3: CASSSRTSGGAVIQYF. CDR3 nucleotide sequence: TGTGCCAGCAGCTCCCGGACTAGCGGGGGGGCAGTCATTCAGTACTTC.

This clone was seen a few times. This chain uses TRBV7-8 with TRBJ1-1; D is unresolved. The CDR3 sequence is 13 residues long. Germline CDR1 and CDR2: SGHVS and FQNEAQ. V dropped 2 bases and J dropped 1 base, with 5 bases sitting between them. For the CDR3, the DNA is TGTGCCAGCAGCTTAAGCTCGAACACTGAAGCTTTCTTT. As protein: CASSLSSNTEAFF.

This clone was found many times. The chain is built from TRBV9 and TRBJ2-3; 8 positions match TRBD2. CDR1 and CDR2 from the germline V gene are SGDLS and YYNGEE. The CDR3 contains 15 residues. The V gene end was trimmed by 0 bases and the J gene end by 5 bases; junction bases not matched to a gene: 5. CDR3 coding DNA: TGTGCCAGCAGCGTAGGGGGGACTAGTAGAGATACGCAGTATTTT. Its translation is CASSVGGTSRDTQYF.

This chain joins TRBV20-1 and TRBJ2-1; 8 nucleotides match TRBD2. The CDR3 length is 10 residues. V gave up 5 bases and J gave up 11 bases; unmatched junction bases: 2. Germline assignment: CDR1 DFQATT and CDR2 SNEGSKA (reference sequence). The CDR3 DNA follows: TGCAGTGCTTTAGCGGGAAAGCAGTTCTTC. Translating it yields CSALAGKQFF.

The sample holds a few counts of this clone. The V and J genes are TRBV7-9 and TRBJ1-2; D unresolved. In germline, CDR1 is SEHNR, CDR2 FQNEAQ (reference sequence). The V and J ends lost 2 bases and 2 bases respectively, with 12 bases between them. This CDR3 is 15 amino acids long. CDR3 in DNA: TGTGCCAGCAGCTTAAGAACAGAACCAAACTATGGCTACACCTTC. Its protein is CASSLRTEPNYGYTF.

On this clone itself: Distinct nucleotide sequences in the sample also encode this CDR3. V usage is TRBV18 and J usage is TRBJ1-2, with 7 nucleotides matching TRBD1. The CDR3 spans 14 residues. V gave up 2 bases and J gave up 3 bases; unmatched junction bases: 3. CDR1 is KGHSH and CDR2 is LQKENI in the germline V gene. The CDR3 loop reads CASSPGTGDYGYTF. The CDR3 nucleotides are TGTGCCAGCTCACCAGGAACAGGGGACTATGGCTACACCTTC.

This clone occurred many times. V is TRBV14 and J is TRBJ1-5, with D uncertain. V shed 2 bases and J shed 6 bases, with 8 bases lying between them. The length of the CDR3 is 13 residues. From germline, CDR1 is SGHDN and CDR2 FVKESK. The CDR3 sequence is CASSQSTSQPQHF. Written as DNA, the CDR3 is TGTGCCAGCAGCCAATCGACTTCTCAGCCCCAGCATTTT.

The CDR3 bases are TGCAGCGTTGAAAGGCGGGGAAGAACCAACTATGGCTACACCTTC. This sequence encodes CSVERRGRTNYGYTF. The genes are TRBV29-1 and TRBJ1-2, with D unresolved. The CDR3 is 15 amino acids. The V gene lost 2 bases and the J gene lost 2 bases, with 15 bases spanning the gap. Per germline, CDR1 SQVTM and CDR2 ANQGSEA.

This clone appeared many times. V and J are TRBV29-1 and TRBJ2-3; 11 bases are a match to TRBD2. The CDR3 totals 16 residues. Trimming removed 3 bases from V and 4 bases from J; junction bases left unmatched: 9. CDR1 is SQVTM and CDR2 is ANQGSEA in the germline V gene. CDR3 loop: CSVDSLAGGGADTQYF. The CDR3 DNA is TGCAGCGTTGACTCCCTAGCGGGGGGAGGGGCAGATACGCAGTATTTT.

This clone was seen just once. The V and J genes are TRBV7-2 and TRBJ2-5, with D possibly TRBD1 on 5 matching bases. The assigned J gene may be wrong: the sequence end matches TRBJ2-7 better. CDR1 and CDR2 (germline): SGHTA, FQGNSA. The CDR3 totals 14 residues. The CDR3 sequence is CASSRDSKTYEQYF. In DNA, the CDR3 is TGTGCCAGCAGTCGAGACAGTAAAACCTACGAGCAGTACTTC.

The CDR3 DNA is TGCGCCAGCAGCCCCAACGCCGGGACAGGGAAAGAGCAGTACTTC. Protein: CASSPNAGTGKEQYF. The V call is TRBV5-1, the J call TRBJ2-7, with 9 bases fitting TRBD1. The V gene's germline CDR1 is SGHRS and CDR2 YFSETQ. Trimming at V came to 4 bases and at J to 7 bases, leaving 12 bases not matched to a gene. The CDR3 length is 15 residues. Variable domain in full (rest from reference TRBV5-1 and TRBJ2-7): KAGVTQTPRYLIKTRGQQVTLSCSPISGHRSVSWYQQTPGQGLQFLFEYFSETQRNKGNFPGRFSGRQFSNSRSEMNVSTLELGDSALYLCASSPNAGTGKEQYFGPGTRLTVT.

This clone was seen only a few times. The V call is TRBV7-9, the J call TRBJ1-3, with 9 positions matching TRBD1. Per the germline V gene, CDR1 is SEHNR and CDR2 is FQNEAQ (reference sequence). J gave up 4 bases and V 7 bases, and 14 bases lay outside the gene matches. CDR3 length: 17 residues. The DNA for the CDR3 is TGTGCCAGCACCACGTCCTTACAGGGGGCGACGGGAAACACCATATATTTT. It codes for CASTTSLQGATGNTIYF.

The J gene is TRBJ2-6, the V gene TRBV7-2; 9 nucleotides match TRBD1. Trimming at V came to 0 bases and at J to 1 base, leaving 1 base not matched to a gene. Germline V gene lookup returns CDR1 SGHTA and CDR2 FQGNSA. This CDR3 is 17 amino acids long. The CDR3 is CASSLAGQGSGANVLTF. Written as DNA, the CDR3 is TGTGCCAGCAGCTTAGCTGGACAGGGGTCTGGGGCCAACGTCCTGACTTTC.

The V and J genes are TRBV28 and TRBJ2-7; 10 nucleotides line up with TRBD2. J gave up 6 bases and V 7 bases, and 9 bases lay outside the gene matches. Germline values: CDR1 MDHEN, CDR2 SYDVKM. There are 14 residues in the CDR3. The CDR3 loop is CASTVPGLATEQYF. The CDR3 nucleotides read TGTGCCAGCACAGTCCCGGGACTAGCGACCGAGCAGTACTTC.

The sample holds a few counts of this clone. V is TRBV6-6 and J is TRBJ1-6; 7 bases agree with TRBD1. CDR3 length: 13 residues. Losses at the gene ends were 6 bases for V and 7 bases for J; bases not matched to a gene: 3. Germline V gene sequence: CDR1 MNHNY, CDR2 SVGAGI (reference sequence). DNA for the CDR3: TGTGCCAGCAGGACAGGGTGGAATTCACCCCTCCACTTT. Protein product: CASRTGWNSPLHF.

In this sample, this clone turned up many times. The J gene is TRBJ2-3, the V gene TRBV7-9; 11 nucleotides agree with TRBD2. J lost 3 bases, V lost 5 bases, and 4 bases had no gene match. Germline CDR1 and CDR2: SEHNR and FQNEAQ (reference sequence). This CDR3 is built from 15 residues. CDR3 DNA: TGTGCCAGCAGCCCACTAGCGGGGGATACAGATACGCAGTATTTT. Protein: CASSPLAGDTDTQYF.

In this sample, this clone turned up many times. The chain links TRBV28 to TRBJ2-5; possible D gene TRBD2, 7 bases. The CDR3 spans 15 residues. CDR1 MDHEN and CDR2 SYDVKM come from the germline V gene. The germline V and J ends were trimmed by 5 bases and 5 bases, with 18 bases remaining between them. The CDR3 here is CASSPGEGGSETQYF. CDR3 DNA: TGTGCCAGCAGTCCAGGGGAGGGGGGGAGTGAGACCCAGTACTTC.

In its sample, this clone was seen a few times. This rearrangement joins TRBV12-5 to TRBJ1-1; a possible D gene is TRBD1 (5 bases). The CDR3 spans 13 residues. Germline V gene sequence: CDR1 LGHNT, CDR2 FRNRAP. V gave up 6 bases and J gave up 4 bases, with 12 bases separating them. CDR3 protein: CASGYAQGTEAFF. As DNA, the CDR3 is TGTGCTAGTGGCTACGCCCAGGGCACTGAAGCTTTCTTT.

This clone was recorded many times. J is TRBJ2-3 and V is TRBV28; 10 bases match TRBD1. This CDR3 is 14 amino acids long. CDR1 and CDR2 (germline): MDHEN, SYDVKM. Trimming took 4 bases from V and 4 from J; bases not matched to a gene: 2. As DNA, the CDR3 is TGTGCCAGCAGTTCGGACAGGGGGGCAGATACGCAGTATTTT. Translating gives CASSSDRGADTQYF.

The V and J genes are TRBV11-2 and TRBJ2-1; D not certain. CDR1 and CDR2 (germline): SGHAT, FQNNGV. Trimming left V 1 base short and J 9 bases short, with 13 bases between. There are 14 residues in the CDR3. The CDR3 region has the DNA TGTGCCAGCAGCTTAGTAATAGGCGCTAGTGAGCAGTTCTTC. It translates to CASSLVIGASEQFF.

The sample holds a few counts of this clone. The chain employs TRBV11-2 and TRBJ2-5; D perhaps matches TRBD1 (5 bases). Per the germline V gene, CDR1 is SGHAT and CDR2 is FQNNGV. This CDR3 contains 14 residues. Between the trimmed V and J ends, which lost 5 bases and 5 bases, there was a span of 15 bases. CDR3 residues: CASSRRQGRETQYF. The CDR3 nucleotides read TGTGCCAGCAGCCGACGGCAGGGAAGGGAGACCCAGTACTTC.

This clone was seen a few times. The genes are TRBV15 and TRBJ2-7, with TRBD2 identical over 12 bases. Per germline, CDR1 LNHNV and CDR2 YYDKDF (reference sequence). V gave up 2 bases and J gave up 2 bases; unmatched junction bases: 1. The CDR3 length is 15 residues. CDR3 in amino acids: CATSRTSGGPYEQYF. CDR3 DNA sequence: TGTGCCACCAGCAGAACTAGCGGGGGGCCCTACGAGCAGTACTTC.

In DNA form, the CDR3 reads TGTGCCAGCAGTTTAAACCCAGGTGACTATGGCTACACCTTC. Protein: CASSLNPGDYGYTF. V gene TRBV27 combines with J gene TRBJ1-2; D is ambiguous. Germline loops: CDR1 MNHEY, CDR2 SMNVEV (reference sequence). The CDR3 length is 14 residues. Deletions cut 2 bases from V and 3 bases from J, with 10 bases between.

This clone was seen more than once but under ten times. Other DNA sequences in the same sample also yield this CDR3. The rearrangement uses TRBV9 and TRBJ1-6; D is unclear. Between the trimmed V and J ends, which lost 0 bases and 7 bases, there was a span of 8 bases. The CDR3 loop spans 14 amino acids. Per germline, CDR1 SGDLS and CDR2 YYNGEE. In DNA form, the CDR3 reads TGTGCCAGCAGCGTAGAGGCGGGGAATTCACCCCTCCACTTT. Its translation is CASSVEAGNSPLHF.

This chain joins TRBV10-3 and TRBJ1-6; 11 bases are a match to TRBD1. The CDR3 consists of 15 residues. Germline V gene lookup returns CDR1 ENHRY and CDR2 SYGVKD. The V segment lost 5 bases and the J segment 9 bases; nucleotides outside the gene matches: 6. As DNA, the CDR3 is TGTGCCATCAGTTCCGCGGGACAGGGGGGTTCACCCCTCCACTTT. This sequence encodes CAISSAGQGGSPLHF.